These 14 T cell receptor beta chains originate from one sample sequenced in a study of blood T cell repertoires in COVID-19. Sequenced by immunoSEQ multiplex PCR; TCRdb stores in-frame clones only, minus some. In the table there are 300,000 to 400,000 clones, around 90% of which are singletons. The specimen sequenced was PBMCs or T cells enriched from blood (not recorded which). Source of these receptors: a man aged 60 to 69 who had recovered from COVID-19.

The V call is TRBV6-5, the J call TRBJ1-5, with a tentative D call TRBD1 (5 bases). The length of the CDR3 is 15 residues. The V end lost 0 bases, the J end lost 6 bases, and 12 bases lay between the germline ends. CDR1 MNHEY and CDR2 SVGAGI come from the germline V gene. The CDR3 nucleotides are TGTGCCAGCAGTTACTCTCAGGGTGGTGTTCAGCCCCAGCATTTT. Translated: CASSYSQGGVQPQHF.

V is TRBV25-1 and J is TRBJ2-7; 7 nucleotides agree with TRBD1. CDR1 is MGHDK, CDR2 SYGVNS, per germline. This CDR3 is 15 amino acids long. J gave up 3 bases and V 1 base, and 6 bases lay outside the gene matches. The CDR3 protein is CASSESGTAYYEQYF. CDR3 coding DNA: TGTGCCAGCAGTGAATCCGGGACAGCATACTACGAGCAGTACTTC.

The chain employs TRBV19 and TRBJ2-7; 7 bases are a match to TRBD2. V lost 1 base and J lost 1; bases outside the gene matches: 7. Per germline, CDR1 LNHDA and CDR2 SQIVND (reference sequence). This CDR3 contains 16 residues. CDR3 amino acids: CASSIVVASGSYEQYF. CDR3 DNA: TGTGCCAGTAGTATAGTCGTCGCTAGCGGATCCTACGAGCAGTACTTC. Filled out from reference TRBV19 and TRBJ2-7, the complete variable domain reads DGGITQSPKYLFRKEGQNVTLSCEQNLNHDAMYWYRQDPGQGLRLIYYSQIVNDFQKGDIAEGYSVSREKKESFPLTVTSAQKNPTAFYLCASSIVVASGSYEQYFGPGTRLTVT.

The rearrangement links TRBV15 to TRBJ1-5, with TRBD1 as a possible D gene (6 bases). V was clipped by 1 base and J by 6 bases, with 13 bases between them. The CDR3 runs to 15 residues. Germline assignment: CDR1 LNHNV and CDR2 YYDKDF (reference sequence). The CDR3 is CATSRALRDIQPQHF. As DNA, the CDR3 is TGTGCCACCAGCAGAGCACTCCGGGACATTCAGCCCCAGCATTTT. The whole variable domain, filled in from reference TRBV15 and TRBJ1-5, reads DAMVIQNPRYQVTQFGKPVTLSCSQTLNHNVMYWYQQKSSQAPKLLFHYYDKDFNNEADTPDNFQSRRPNTSFCFLDIRSPGLGDTAMYLCATSRALRDIQPQHFGDGTRLSIL.

The V and J genes are TRBV12-3 or TRBV12-4 and TRBJ2-2, with 7 bases fitting TRBD2. The CDR3 contains 13 residues. The junction had 5 bases not matched to a gene; V was cut back by 6 bases and J by 7 bases. This chain's CDR3 is CASRASGGGELFF. The CDR3 DNA sequence: TGTGCCAGCAGAGCCTCGGGGGGCGGGGAGCTGTTTTTT.

The chain has TRBV10-3 and TRBJ2-1, with a possible D match to TRBD1 (6 bases). The CDR3 length is 13 residues. Trimming shortened V by 10 bases and J by 0 bases, and 10 bases separated the two germline ends. Germline V CDR1 and CDR2: ENHRY, SYGVKD. In DNA, the CDR3 is TGTGCCACCTTACAGGGCTCCTACAATGAGCAGTTCTTC. Translated, it gives CATLQGSYNEQFF.

This chain connects TRBV6-5 to TRBJ1-1; a possible D gene is TRBD1 (5 bases). The CDR3 has 13 amino acids. V was pared by 7 bases and J by 6 bases, with 15 bases between. Germline-derived CDR1 and CDR2 are MNHEY and SVGAGI. CDR3 region: CASIDWATAEAFF. CDR3 coding DNA: TGTGCCAGCATCGACTGGGCGACAGCTGAAGCTTTCTTT.

The chain carries TRBV5-1 and TRBJ2-5, with 10 bases identical to TRBD2. The germline V gene has CDR1 SGHRS and CDR2 YFSETQ. This CDR3 has 17 residues. Germline trimming cut 5 bases from V and 4 bases from J; bases unmatched to any gene: 14. CDR3 nucleotide sequence: TGCGCCAGCAGACTCTGGGAGCGGGAGGGAATAGTAGAGACCCAGTACTTC. Translating it yields CASRLWEREGIVETQYF.

The rearrangement joins TRBV5-1 to TRBJ2-7; the D is unclear. The CDR3 is made up of 12 amino acids. Trimming cost V 2 bases and J 6 bases, with 9 bases left between them. CDR1 and CDR2 (germline): SGHRS, YFSETQ. CDR3 region: CASSFSGLEQYF. CDR3 DNA sequence: TGCGCCAGCAGCTTTTCGGGTCTCGAGCAGTACTTC.

The genes are TRBV5-1 and TRBJ2-5; D not certain. The CDR3 loop spans 19 amino acids. V dropped 1 base and J dropped 0 bases, with 22 bases sitting between them. Per germline, CDR1 SGHRS and CDR2 YFSETQ. The CDR3 spells CASSLPFPKVALNQETQYF. The CDR3 bases are TGCGCCAGCAGCTTGCCCTTTCCGAAGGTAGCCTTAAACCAAGAGACCCAGTACTTC.

The V gene is TRBV9, the J gene TRBJ2-3, with 8 positions matching TRBD2. Germline V gene lookup returns CDR1 SGDLS and CDR2 YYNGEE. Losses at the gene ends were 0 bases for V and 0 bases for J; bases not matched to a gene: 3. The CDR3 has 16 amino acids. The CDR3 DNA follows: TGTGCCAGCAGCGTAGGTAGCGGGGCTAGCACAGATACGCAGTATTTT. This sequence encodes CASSVGSGASTDTQYF.

The CDR3 spells CASSAMGRAGEKLFF. The CDR3 DNA reads TGTGCCAGCAGCGCGATGGGACGGGCGGGGGAAAAACTGTTTTTT. The chain joins TRBV9 to TRBJ1-4; the D gene is possibly TRBD1 (5 bases). V was cut by 3 bases and J by 8 bases, with 17 bases left in between. Germline CDR1 and CDR2: SGDLS and YYNGEE. This CDR3 has 15 residues.

This chain connects TRBV7-9 to TRBJ1-1, with D unresolved. Per the germline V gene, CDR1 is SEHNR and CDR2 is FQNEAQ (reference sequence). This CDR3 spans 14 amino acids. V lost 7 bases and J lost 0, with 12 bases in between. The CDR3 region is CASTRRDLNTEAFF. CDR3 DNA sequence: TGTGCCAGCACGAGGAGAGATTTGAACACTGAAGCTTTCTTT.

This clone was detected only once. The rearrangement links TRBV7-2 to TRBJ2-1; 14 positions match TRBD2. Germline CDR1 and CDR2: SGHTA and FQGNSA. With 4 bases clipped from V and 6 bases from J, the junction kept 8 bases outside the gene matches. This CDR3 has 17 amino acids. The CDR3 protein is CASSSTSGRASINEQFF. In DNA form, the CDR3 reads TGTGCCAGCAGCTCGACTAGCGGGAGGGCCTCAATCAATGAGCAGTTCTTC. Full variable domain (remainder filled in from reference TRBV7-2 and TRBJ2-1): GAGVSQSPSNKVTEKGKDVELRCDPISGHTALYWYRQSLGQGLEFLIYFQGNSAPDKSGLPSDRFSAERTGGSVSTLTIQRTQQEDSAVYLCASSSTSGRASINEQFFGPGTRLTVL.